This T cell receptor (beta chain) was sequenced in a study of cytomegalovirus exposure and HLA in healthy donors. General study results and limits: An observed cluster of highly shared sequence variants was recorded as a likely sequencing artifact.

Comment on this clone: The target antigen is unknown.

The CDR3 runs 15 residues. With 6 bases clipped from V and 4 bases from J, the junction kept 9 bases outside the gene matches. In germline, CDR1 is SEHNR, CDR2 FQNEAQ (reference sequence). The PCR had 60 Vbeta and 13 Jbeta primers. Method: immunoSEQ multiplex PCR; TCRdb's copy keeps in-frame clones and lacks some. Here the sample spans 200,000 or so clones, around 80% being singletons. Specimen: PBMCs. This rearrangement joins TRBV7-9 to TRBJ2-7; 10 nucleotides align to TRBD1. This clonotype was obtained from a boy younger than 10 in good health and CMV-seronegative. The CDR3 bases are TGTGCCAGCAGGGCTGACAGGGGGCCGACTTACGAGCAGTACTTC. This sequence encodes CASRADRGPTYEQYF.